Following are 2 T cell receptor beta chains from one sample sequenced in a study of blood T cell repertoires in COVID-19. Profiling relied on immunoSEQ multiplex PCR, and the TCRdb table lists in-frame clones only, not all of them. This table has about 400,000 clones, roughly 86% appearing once. Sequencing input: PBMCs or T cells enriched from blood (not recorded which). Receptors were obtained from a woman aged 40-49 years with acute COVID-19.

The chain links TRBV18 to TRBJ1-1, with D unresolved. The germline V gene encodes CDR1 KGHSH and CDR2 LQKENI. The length of the CDR3 is 14 residues. Deletions cut 3 bases from V and 4 bases from J, with 12 bases between. In nucleotides, the CDR3 is TGTGCCAGCTCACCTCAGGAGGCTTCCACTGAAGCTTTCTTT. Its translation: CASSPQEASTEAFF.

The chain has TRBV5-1 and TRBJ1-4, with 10 bases identical to TRBD1. The CDR3 totals 15 residues. Per the germline V gene, CDR1 is SGHRS and CDR2 is YFSETQ. V trimming: 0 bases; J trimming: 7 bases; junction bases outside the gene matches: 3. The CDR3 nucleotides read TGCGCCAGCAGCTTGGCGGGGGACAGGGGTGAAAAACTGTTTTTT. It specifies CASSLAGDRGEKLFF.